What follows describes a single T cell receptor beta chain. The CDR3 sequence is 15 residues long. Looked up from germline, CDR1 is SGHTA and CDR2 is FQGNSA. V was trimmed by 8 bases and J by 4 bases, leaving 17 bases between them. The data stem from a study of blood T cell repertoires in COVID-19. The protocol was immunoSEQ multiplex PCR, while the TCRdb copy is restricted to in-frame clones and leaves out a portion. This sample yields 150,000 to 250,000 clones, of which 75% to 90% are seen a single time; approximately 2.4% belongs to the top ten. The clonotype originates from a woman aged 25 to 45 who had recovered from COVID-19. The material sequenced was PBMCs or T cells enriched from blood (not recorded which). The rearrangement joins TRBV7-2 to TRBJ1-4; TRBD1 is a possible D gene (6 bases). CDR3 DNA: TGTGCCAGCGGGTCGAAGACAGGCCTTAATGAAAAACTGTTTTTT. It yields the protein CASGSKTGLNEKLFF.